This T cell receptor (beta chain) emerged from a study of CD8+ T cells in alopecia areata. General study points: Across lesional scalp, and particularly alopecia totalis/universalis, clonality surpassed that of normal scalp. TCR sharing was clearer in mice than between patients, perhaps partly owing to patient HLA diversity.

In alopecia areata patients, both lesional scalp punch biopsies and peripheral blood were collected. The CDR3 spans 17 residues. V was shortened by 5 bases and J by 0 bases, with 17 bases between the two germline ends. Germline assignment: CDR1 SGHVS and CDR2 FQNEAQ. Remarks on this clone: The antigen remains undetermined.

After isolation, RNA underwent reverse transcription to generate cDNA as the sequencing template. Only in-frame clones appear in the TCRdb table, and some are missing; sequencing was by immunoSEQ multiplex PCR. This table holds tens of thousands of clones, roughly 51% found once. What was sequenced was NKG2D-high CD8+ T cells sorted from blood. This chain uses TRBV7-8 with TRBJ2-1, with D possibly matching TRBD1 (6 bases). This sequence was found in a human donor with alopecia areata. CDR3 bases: TGTGCCAGCAGCAGCCGGGGTAGGGGGAACTCCTACAATGAGCAGTTCTTC. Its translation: CASSSRGRGNSYNEQFF.